The rows below give T cell receptor beta chains drawn from one sample of a study of prognosis after radiotherapy for stage I lung cancer. Via MiXCR, TCRdb re-called the multiplex PCR reads, giving one row per CDR3 protein. Of about 27,000 distinct CDR3 sequences listed, 25% to 35% are singletons. Sample: PBMCs, taken before or after stereotactic body radiation therapy (not recorded which). All receptors come from a donor over 45 with non-small cell lung cancer. The CDR3 runs from the conserved cysteine through the conserved F or W. A D gene is named only where the DNA matches it firmly. Size tells how often a clone was seen (once, few, many) or the class of an expanded clone, and some rows leave it out.

J	V	size	D	CDR3	DNA
TRBJ1-5	TRBV18	-	-	CASSPGTSIWGSQPQHF	TGTGCCAGCTCACCAGGGACGTCTATTTGGGGAAGTCAGCCCCAGCATTTT
TRBJ1-1	TRBV2	many	-	CASTISKGGTEAFF	TGTGCCAGCACAATAAGTAAGGGGGGAACTGAAGCTTTCTTT
TRBJ1-1	TRBV27	many	TRBD1	CASSPIYRGGTEAFF	TGTGCCAGCAGTCCCATATACAGGGGAGGCACTGAAGCTTTCTTT
TRBJ2-7	TRBV7-9	many	TRBD2	CASSRTSARAYEQYF	TGTGCCAGCAGCCGAACTAGCGCCAGAGCCTACGAGCAGTACTTC
TRBJ1-2	TRBV18	many	TRBD1	CASSPAAGQENYGYTF	TGTGCCAGCTCACCAGCCGCGGGACAGGAAAACTATGGCTACACCTTC
TRBJ2-3	TRBV3-1	many	TRBD2	CASSQGLGLATDTQYF	TGTGCCAGCAGCCAAGGTTTAGGACTAGCAACAGATACGCAGTATTTT
TRBJ2-2	TRBV9	many	-	CASSVGGRGSITGELFF	TGTGCCAGCAGCGTAGGGGGGCGGGGGAGCATCACCGGGGAGCTGTTTTTT
TRBJ2-5	TRBV6-1	many	-	CASSSDIMETQYF	TGTGCCAGCAGCTCCGACATAATGGAGACCCAGTACTTC
TRBJ1-6	TRBV28	many	TRBD1	CASSLSGQVISPLHF	TGTGCCAGCAGTTTATCCGGACAGGTAATTTCACCCCTCCACTTT
TRBJ2-7	TRBV5-8	-	TRBD1	CASGSRMDRDEQYF	TGTGCCAGCGGCTCTCGAATGGACAGGGACGAGCAGTACTTC
TRBJ1-5	TRBV2	many	-	CASSEGGGMPPQHF	TGTGCCAGCAGTGAGGGGGGAGGGATGCCGCCCCAGCATTTT
TRBJ1-5	TRBV29-1	many	-	CSVSAGVDQPQHF	TGCAGCGTGAGTGCGGGGGTTGATCAGCCCCAGCATTTT
TRBJ2-1	TRBV28	-	TRBD2	CASSPWASGTYNYQFF	TGTGCCAGCAGTCCCTGGGCTAGCGGGACCTACAATTATCAGTTCTTC
TRBJ1-1	TRBV20-1	many	TRBD1	CSARVPTGAQNTEAFF	TGCAGTGCTAGAGTCCCCACAGGGGCCCAGAACACTGAAGCTTTCTTT
TRBJ1-1	TRBV18	many	-	CASSPPGRILAEAFF	TGTGCCAGCTCACCACCGGGTCGGATTTTAGCTGAAGCTTTCTTT
TRBJ2-2	TRBV6-5	many	-	CASSYGSEWNTGELFF	TGTGCCAGCAGTTACGGGTCGGAGTGGAACACCGGGGAGCTGTTTTTT
TRBJ2-2	TRBV5-1	once	-	CASSPYRVGDTGELFF	TGCGCCAGCAGCCCGTACCGGGTCGGCGACACCGGGGAGCTGTTTTTT
TRBJ1-1	TRBV6-1	-	-	CASRHTGNTEAFF	TGTGCCAGCAGACACACAGGGAACACTGAAGCTTTCTTT
TRBJ2-7	TRBV7-2	-	-	CASTLDPSSYEQYF	TGTGCCAGCACCCTCGACCCCAGCAGCTACGAGCAGTACTTC
TRBJ2-1	TRBV7-2	many	TRBD2	CASSQRLAGEQFF	TGTGCCAGCAGCCAACGACTAGCCGGTGAGCAGTTCTTC